These 32 T cell receptor beta chains were all obtained from the same sample, sequenced in a study of blood T cell repertoires in COVID-19. Only in-frame clones appear in the TCRdb table, and some are missing; sequencing was by immunoSEQ multiplex PCR. The sample shows 300,000 or so clones, roughly 84% of them seen only once. The sample taken for sequencing was peripheral blood. The receptors shown here come from a man between 45 and 60 years old with active or convalescent COVID-19.

This clone was seen only once. The genes are TRBV6-4 and TRBJ2-3, with 9 positions matching TRBD2. The CDR3 runs 14 residues. J was trimmed by 5 bases and V by 2 bases; bases with no gene match: 2. The V gene's germline CDR1 is MRHNA and CDR2 SNTAGT. CDR3 nucleotides: TGTGCCAGCAGTGACGGCGGGGGGGTAGATACGCAGTATTTT. Its protein is CASSDGGGVDTQYF.

This clone was detected only once. This rearrangement joins TRBV11-2 to TRBJ2-7, with a possible D match to TRBD2 (6 bases). Germline-derived CDR1 and CDR2 are SGHAT and FQNNGV. The length of the CDR3 is 15 residues. V dropped 0 bases and J dropped 5 bases, with 14 bases sitting between them. The CDR3 DNA sequence: TGTGCCAGCAGCTTAGACCCCGGGAGCAGGAACGAGCAGTACTTC. It encodes CASSLDPGSRNEQYF. Drawing the rest from reference TRBV11-2 and TRBJ2-7, the complete variable domain is EAGVAQSPRYKIIEKRQSVAFWCNPISGHATLYWYQQILGQGPKLLIQFQNNGVVDDSQLPKDRFSAERLKGVDSTLKIQPAKLEDSAVYLCASSLDPGSRNEQYFGPGTRLTVT.

The V gene is TRBV24-1, the J gene TRBJ2-5; 9 nucleotides line up with TRBD1. CDR3 size: 15 residues. Losses at the gene ends were 3 bases for V and 4 bases for J; bases not matched to a gene: 5. Germline lookup yields CDR1 KGHDR and CDR2 SFDVKD. CDR3 loop: CATSDVLDRGETQYF. CDR3 nucleotide sequence: TGTGCCACCAGTGATGTTTTGGACAGGGGAGAGACCCAGTACTTC.

This clone was seen a few times. The J gene is TRBJ2-6, the V gene TRBV2; TRBD1 matches 9 bases. V shed 8 bases, J shed 0 bases, and the junction held 5 bases outside the gene matches. Germline values: CDR1 SNHLY, CDR2 FYNNEI. This CDR3 has 16 residues. CDR3 amino acids: CASRDRAYSGANVLTF. The CDR3 bases are TGTGCCAGCCGGGACAGGGCCTACTCTGGGGCCAACGTCCTGACTTTC.

The V gene is TRBV29-1, the J gene TRBJ2-7; 13 bases are a match to TRBD2. The CDR3 is 16 amino acids. The ends lost 7 bases at V and 7 bases at J; junction bases unmatched: 16. Germline V CDR1 and CDR2: SQVTM, ANQGSEA. The CDR3 DNA reads TGCAGCGCCGGGACTAGCGGGACCCTGCCGCCGGGGGAGCAGTACTTC. The encoded protein is CSAGTSGTLPPGEQYF.

The gene calls are TRBV19 and TRBJ1-2; D may be TRBD1 (5 bases). From germline, CDR1 is LNHDA and CDR2 SQIVND (reference sequence). V lost 2 bases, J lost 3 bases, and 13 bases lay in between. This CDR3 spans 15 amino acids. The CDR3 nucleotides are TGTGCCAGTAGTATAATGGGGGACTTATACTATGGCTACACCTTC. Residues: CASSIMGDLYYGYTF.

This chain links TRBV7-3 with TRBJ2-1; 10 positions agree with TRBD2. Germline V gives CDR1 SGHTA, CDR2 FQGTGA. The CDR3 consists of 15 residues. The ends lost 4 bases at V and 7 bases at J; junction bases unmatched: 7. This chain's CDR3 is CASSSSGRVRNEQFF. The CDR3 DNA reads TGTGCCAGCAGCTCTAGCGGGAGAGTGAGGAATGAGCAGTTCTTC.

This chain links TRBV2 with TRBJ2-6, with D tentatively TRBD1 (5 bases). The germline CDR1 and CDR2 sequences are SNHLY and FYNNEI. V was clipped by 5 bases and J by 2 bases, with 7 bases between them. The CDR3 totals 14 residues. The CDR3 here is CASSTRAGANVLTF. In DNA form, the CDR3 reads TGTGCCAGCAGTACCAGGGCTGGGGCCAACGTCCTGACTTTC.

The count of this clone is one. J is TRBJ2-1 and V is TRBV9, with a weak D call TRBD2 (6 bases). V dropped 0 bases and J dropped 7 bases, with 29 bases sitting between them. CDR1 is SGDLS and CDR2 is YYNGEE in the germline V gene. The CDR3 consists of 20 residues. This chain's CDR3 is CASSVGKQRDSELSHNEQFF. Here the CDR3 DNA reads TGTGCCAGCAGCGTAGGTAAACAACGGGACTCCGAACTTTCTCATAATGAGCAGTTCTTC.

The rearrangement joins TRBV27 to TRBJ2-1; 9 positions match TRBD2. From germline, CDR1 is MNHEY and CDR2 SMNVEV (reference sequence). The CDR3 runs to 14 residues. The J segment lost 10 bases and the V segment lost 2 bases, leaving 6 bases of the junction unmatched. The CDR3 protein is CASSLAGGPREQFF. The CDR3 DNA reads TGTGCCAGCAGTTTAGCGGGAGGGCCTCGAGAGCAGTTCTTC.

The J gene is TRBJ2-1, the V gene TRBV5-6; 9 bases line up with TRBD1. V lost 3 bases, J lost 2 bases, and 9 bases stayed unmatched. Per the germline V gene, CDR1 is SGHDT and CDR2 is YYEEEE. The CDR3 consists of 17 residues. The CDR3 protein is CASSSTGTGTPYNEQFF. The CDR3 DNA sequence: TGTGCCAGCAGCTCCACCGGGACAGGGACCCCCTACAATGAGCAGTTCTTC. Filled out from reference TRBV5-6 and TRBJ2-1, the complete variable domain reads DAGVTQSPTHLIKTRGQQVTLRCSPKSGHDTVSWYQQALGQGPQFIFQYYEEEERQRGNFPDRFSGHQFPNYSSELNVNALLLGDSALYLCASSSTGTGTPYNEQFFGPGTRLTVL.

The CDR3 region is CASSALGGTGSETNEKLFF. DNA of the CDR3: TGCGCCAGCAGCGCGCTTGGCGGGACAGGGTCTGAGACTAATGAAAAACTGTTTTTT. The rearrangement links TRBV5-1 to TRBJ1-4, with TRBD1 matching 9 bases. Unmatched junction bases numbered 15, after V lost 4 bases and J lost 2 bases. From germline, CDR1 is SGHRS and CDR2 YFSETQ. The CDR3 runs to 19 residues.

The chain links TRBV7-9 to TRBJ2-1, with 11 bases that match TRBD1. With 4 bases clipped from V and 9 bases from J, the junction kept 2 bases outside the gene matches. CDR1 SEHNR and CDR2 FQNEAQ come from the germline V gene (reference sequence). The CDR3 has 13 amino acids. This CDR3 reads CASSWTGGIEQFF. The CDR3 DNA sequence: TGTGCCAGCAGCTGGACAGGGGGCATTGAGCAGTTCTTC.

The rearrangement joins TRBV5-1 to TRBJ1-1, with D possibly TRBD1 on 6 matching bases. The CDR3 totals 16 residues. In germline, CDR1 is SGHRS, CDR2 YFSETQ. Trimming shortened V by 4 bases and J by 1 base, and 17 bases separated the two germline ends. The CDR3 sequence is CASSPRLGTRNTEAFF. CDR3 sequence (DNA): TGCGCCAGCAGCCCAAGATTGGGGACAAGGAACACTGAAGCTTTCTTT.

CDR3 bases: TGTGCCAGCAGCCTCCGGACAGGTGTCTTTAATTCACCCCTCCACTTT. Protein sequence: CASSLRTGVFNSPLHF. The chain has TRBV5-6 and TRBJ1-6; 7 nucleotides agree with TRBD1. The germline V gene has CDR1 SGHDT and CDR2 YYEEEE. This CDR3 region has 16 residues. V dropped 4 bases and J dropped 6; count of bases not matched to a gene: 10. The entire variable domain, with the rest obtained from reference TRBV5-6 and TRBJ1-6, is as follows: DAGVTQSPTHLIKTRGQQVTLRCSPKSGHDTVSWYQQALGQGPQFIFQYYEEEERQRGNFPDRFSGHQFPNYSSELNVNALLLGDSALYLCASSLRTGVFNSPLHFGNGTRLTVT.

The chain carries TRBV28 and TRBJ1-2, with 8 nucleotides matching TRBD1. The CDR3 extends over 16 amino acids. Germline CDR1 and CDR2: MDHEN and SYDVKM. The ends lost 6 bases at V and 4 bases at J; junction bases unmatched: 13. CDR3 residues: CASSDTGGRGFYGYTF. DNA for the CDR3: TGTGCCAGCAGCGACACAGGGGGTAGGGGGTTCTATGGCTACACCTTC.

This rearrangement joins TRBV18 to TRBJ1-4; 8 positions match TRBD1. Germline-derived CDR1 and CDR2 are KGHSH and LQKENI. The CDR3 consists of 14 residues. Germline trimming cut 2 bases from V and 5 bases from J; bases unmatched to any gene: 1. Here the CDR3 DNA reads TGTGCCAGCTCACCAAACAGGGGGAATGAAAAACTGTTTTTT. Translation gives CASSPNRGNEKLFF.

J is TRBJ2-1 and V is TRBV15; 10 nucleotides agree with TRBD1. The CDR3 is made up of 13 amino acids. V lost 5 bases to trimming and J lost 12 bases; unmatched junction nucleotides: 7. Germline-derived CDR1 and CDR2 are LNHNV and YYDKDF (reference sequence). The CDR3 protein is CATSGTGELGQFF. CDR3 DNA sequence: TGTGCCACCAGCGGGACAGGGGAACTTGGGCAGTTCTTC.

The chain uses TRBV7-2 and TRBJ1-2, with 11 bases matching TRBD1. The V segment lost 5 bases and the J segment 4 bases; nucleotides outside the gene matches: 6. The CDR3 is 15 amino acids. CDR1 is SGHTA and CDR2 is FQGNSA in the germline V gene. CDR3 DNA: TGTGCCAGCAGCGTTTCCGGGACAGGGGGCTATGGCTACACCTTC. Translated, it gives CASSVSGTGGYGYTF.

The chain combines TRBV7-9 with TRBJ1-3, with 8 bases lining up with TRBD1. V gave up 5 bases and J gave up 4 bases; unmatched junction bases: 4. Per the germline V gene, CDR1 is SEHNR and CDR2 is FQNEAQ (reference sequence). This CDR3 has 14 amino acids. In DNA form, the CDR3 reads TGTGCCAGCAGCCCCGGACAGGGAGGAAACACCATATATTTT. It yields the protein CASSPGQGGNTIYF.

The J gene is TRBJ2-3, the V gene TRBV9; D may be TRBD2 (6 bases). The CDR3 has 16 amino acids. Trimming took off 4 bases at V and 6 bases at J, with 21 bases between the two ends. Germline CDR1 and CDR2: SGDLS and YYNGEE. The CDR3 spells CASSKDFSGSGDTQYF. CDR3 coding DNA: TGTGCCAGCAGCAAAGACTTTAGCGGTAGTGGGGATACGCAGTATTTT.

The rearrangement joins TRBV10-3 to TRBJ2-7; D is uncertain. The CDR3 has 15 residues. Trimming left V 0 bases short and J 0 bases short, with 9 bases between. Germline CDR1 and CDR2: ENHRY and SYGVKD. The CDR3 coding sequence is TGTGCCATCAGTGAGTCGGCAGGAAGCTCCTACGAGCAGTACTTC. Its translation is CAISESAGSSYEQYF.

The chain links TRBV5-5 to TRBJ1-5; D is possibly TRBD1 (6 bases). V was pared by 0 bases and J by 2 bases, with 21 bases between. Germline V lookup: CDR1 SGHKS, CDR2 YYEKEE (reference sequence). The CDR3 contains 19 residues. In nucleotides, the CDR3 is TGTGCCAGCAGCTTGGTATTTTGGGGGCGACAGTCGGGCAATCAGCCCCAGCATTTT. Its protein product is CASSLVFWGRQSGNQPQHF.

The genes are TRBV28 and TRBJ2-7; 7 bases line up with TRBD1. Germline V CDR1 and CDR2: MDHEN, SYDVKM. The CDR3 has 15 residues. V lost 7 bases to trimming and J lost 5 bases; unmatched junction nucleotides: 14. As DNA, the CDR3 is TGTGCCAGCAATAGACAGGGTGGGATCCTTCACGAGCAGTACTTC. The encoded protein is CASNRQGGILHEQYF.

This chain connects TRBV6-5 to TRBJ2-7; 11 bases are a match to TRBD2. V was clipped by 4 bases and J by 0 bases; unmatched bases: 5. This CDR3 is 16 amino acids long. From germline, CDR1 is MNHEY and CDR2 SVGAGI. In DNA form, the CDR3 reads TGTGCCAGCAGTTTGGGACTAGCGGATAGCTCCTACGAGCAGTACTTC. This sequence encodes CASSLGLADSSYEQYF.

The V gene is TRBV5-1, the J gene TRBJ1-4; 7 bases agree with TRBD1. V lost 4 bases and J lost 8; bases outside the gene matches: 14. This CDR3 is 16 amino acids long. Germline CDR1 is SGHRS and CDR2 is YFSETQ. CDR3 amino acids: CASSLPAGTDDEKLFF. In DNA form, the CDR3 reads TGCGCCAGCAGCCTCCCTGCCGGGACAGACGACGAAAAACTGTTTTTT. Supplemented by reference TRBV5-1 and TRBJ1-4, the full variable domain reads KAGVTQTPRYLIKTRGQQVTLSCSPISGHRSVSWYQQTPGQGLQFLFEYFSETQRNKGNFPGRFSGRQFSNSRSEMNVSTLELGDSALYLCASSLPAGTDDEKLFFGSGTQLSVL.

The table lists this clone with a count of one. V gene TRBV2 combines with J gene TRBJ2-5, with 7 bases that match TRBD2. Trimming at V came to 7 bases and at J to 4 bases, leaving 9 bases not matched to a gene. The CDR3 extends over 14 amino acids. Germline V lookup: CDR1 SNHLY, CDR2 FYNNEI. The CDR3 DNA follows: TGTGCCAGCATGAGGTCCTGGGGGGGAGAGACCCAGTACTTC. Protein: CASMRSWGGETQYF.

This clone came up once. This chain connects TRBV11-1 to TRBJ2-5, with D tentatively TRBD1 (5 bases). Trimming left V 8 bases short and J 5 bases short, with 9 bases between. Per the germline V gene, CDR1 is SGHAT and CDR2 is FQDESV (reference sequence). The CDR3 is 11 amino acids. The CDR3 DNA is TGTGCCAGCGCAGGGTACGAGACCCAGTACTTC. Protein: CASAGYETQYF.

The gene calls are TRBV4-3 and TRBJ1-2; 10 bases are shared with TRBD1. This CDR3 is built from 16 residues. The germline V gene encodes CDR1 LGHNA and CDR2 YSLEER. V lost 0 bases and J lost 4; bases outside the gene matches: 5. DNA for the CDR3: TGCGCCAGCAGCCAAGATATGGGACAGGGGTCCTATGGCTACACCTTC. This sequence encodes CASSQDMGQGSYGYTF.

The chain combines TRBV30 with TRBJ1-2; D remains ambiguous. The CDR3 runs to 12 residues. Between the trimmed V and J ends, which lost 1 base and 5 bases, there was a span of 8 bases. Germline V gene lookup returns CDR1 GTSNPN and CDR2 SVGIG (reference sequence). The CDR3 sequence: CAWSGTFYGYTF. The CDR3, as DNA: TGTGCCTGGAGTGGGACTTTTTATGGCTACACCTTC.

V is TRBV28 and J is TRBJ1-2; tentatively, D is TRBD1 (5 bases). CDR1 and CDR2 from the germline V gene are MDHEN and SYDVKM. The CDR3 covers 14 residues. V was cut by 4 bases and J by 3 bases, with 12 bases left in between. The CDR3 loop is CASSSGGEDYGYTF. CDR3 DNA sequence: TGTGCCAGCAGTTCAGGAGGGGAAGACTATGGCTACACCTTC.

The chain combines TRBV7-6 with TRBJ2-7; 7 bases align to TRBD1. This CDR3 is 16 amino acids long. Trimming removed 5 bases from V and 7 bases from J; junction bases left unmatched: 17. CDR1 is SGHVS, CDR2 FNYEAQ, per germline. CDR3 coding DNA: TGTGCCAGCAGCCCCCTAACCCCCTACACAGGGGAGGAGCAGTACTTC. The encoded protein is CASSPLTPYTGEEQYF.